The 23 T cell receptor beta chains presented below share a single source sample, sequenced in a study of cytomegalovirus exposure and HLA in healthy donors. TCRdb keeps only in-frame clones here, not all; method: immunoSEQ multiplex PCR. Seen here are more than 95,000 clones, around nine tenths observed once, and the top ten hold 1.5% to 2%. Sequencing was carried out using PBMCs. The receptor set was obtained from a woman aged 18-29 years in good health and CMV-seronegative.

This clone was seen repeatedly, ten times or more. The chain employs TRBV11-2 and TRBJ2-1, with 15 nucleotides matching TRBD2. The germline V gene has CDR1 SGHAT and CDR2 FQNNGV. The J segment lost 7 bases and the V segment lost 4 bases, leaving 8 bases of the junction unmatched. The CDR3 runs 17 residues. CDR3 amino acids: CASSSWTSGGAGNEQFF. The CDR3 DNA follows: TGTGCCAGCAGCTCGTGGACTAGCGGGGGGGCAGGGAATGAGCAGTTCTTC.

This chain links TRBV27 with TRBJ2-3; 7 bases line up with TRBD2. The CDR3 loop spans 16 amino acids. After removal of 2 bases from V and 3 bases from J, the junction contained 8 bases not matched to a gene. Germline V gene sequence: CDR1 MNHEY, CDR2 SMNVEV (reference sequence). The CDR3 here is CASSLQASAGTDTQYF. The CDR3 coding sequence is TGTGCCAGCAGTTTACAGGCGTCAGCGGGGACAGATACGCAGTATTTT.

The table lists this clone with a count of one. V and J are TRBV19 and TRBJ2-7; D not certain. This CDR3 has 15 amino acids. The germline CDR1 and CDR2 sequences are LNHDA and SQIVND (reference sequence). Deletions cut 10 bases from V and 2 bases from J, with 21 bases between. The CDR3 sequence: CATKFGPVGTYEQYF. The CDR3 nucleotides are TGTGCCACCAAATTTGGGCCAGTGGGTACCTACGAGCAGTACTTC.

The rearrangement links TRBV19 to TRBJ1-1; D perhaps matches TRBD1 (6 bases). Trimming removed 4 bases from V and 0 bases from J, with 18 bases in between. CDR1 is LNHDA and CDR2 is SQIVND in the germline V gene (reference sequence). This CDR3 spans 17 amino acids. The CDR3 sequence is CASSRKIKGEMNTEAFF. The CDR3 DNA reads TGTGCCAGTAGTAGGAAAATTAAGGGGGAAATGAACACTGAAGCTTTCTTT.

The chain recombines TRBV28 with TRBJ2-1; TRBD1 matches at 11 bases. Trimming cost V 8 bases and J 0 bases; bases outside gene matches: 15. The CDR3 loop spans 19 amino acids. In germline, CDR1 is MDHEN, CDR2 SYDVKM. DNA for the CDR3: TGTGCCAGCGAGAAAACCCGGGACAGGGGGTTCAGCTCCTACAATGAGCAGTTCTTC. It translates to CASEKTRDRGFSSYNEQFF.

The count of this clone is one. V gene TRBV4-3 combines with J gene TRBJ2-7, with 7 positions matching TRBD1. Unmatched junction bases numbered 2, after V lost 0 bases and J lost 3 bases. Germline CDR1 and CDR2: LGHNA and YSLEER. The CDR3 spans 14 residues. The CDR3 is CASSQDRQGYEQYF. CDR3 DNA sequence: TGCGCCAGCAGCCAAGATAGACAGGGCTACGAGCAGTACTTC.

This chain uses TRBV19 with TRBJ1-5; D is possibly TRBD1 (5 bases). CDR3 length: 15 residues. CDR1 LNHDA and CDR2 SQIVND come from the germline V gene (reference sequence). V was trimmed by 5 bases and J by 2 bases, leaving 13 bases between them. CDR3 nucleotides: TGTGCCAGTAGTGTAACAGGTATTCGCAATCAGCCCCAGCATTTT. This codes for CASSVTGIRNQPQHF.

The count of this clone is one. The chain joins TRBV28 to TRBJ1-1, with 7 bases that match TRBD1. This CDR3 comprises 17 residues. Losses at the gene ends were 6 bases for V and 0 bases for J; bases not matched to a gene: 13. Looked up from germline, CDR1 is MDHEN and CDR2 is SYDVKM. CDR3: CASRYPGTASMNTEAFF. CDR3 DNA: TGTGCCAGCAGATATCCCGGGACAGCGAGCATGAACACTGAAGCTTTCTTT.

V and J are TRBV5-4 and TRBJ2-7; the match to TRBD2 covers 9 bases. The germline V gene has CDR1 SGHNT and CDR2 YYREEE (reference sequence). The CDR3 is 14 residues long. V shed 5 bases and J 7 bases; nucleotides not matched to a gene: 10. CDR3: CASSFGGRAREQYF. As DNA, the CDR3 is TGTGCCAGCAGTTTTGGCGGGAGGGCCAGGGAGCAGTACTTC.

The V gene is TRBV2, the J gene TRBJ2-7; D is undetermined. This CDR3 contains 16 residues. V gave up 6 bases and J gave up 1 base, with 19 bases separating them. The germline V gene has CDR1 SNHLY and CDR2 FYNNEI. The CDR3 coding sequence is TGTGCCAGCAGCGGGTCAACCCAAAGAAAGTCCTACGAGCAGTACTTC. Its protein product is CASSGSTQRKSYEQYF.

This chain uses TRBV5-1 with TRBJ2-5, with 9 bases aligning to TRBD1. V trimming: 0 bases; J trimming: 5 bases; junction bases outside the gene matches: 5. Germline values: CDR1 SGHRS, CDR2 YFSETQ. This CDR3 has 15 amino acids. The CDR3 sequence is CASSLGQGGLETQYF. The CDR3 coding sequence is TGCGCCAGCAGCTTGGGACAGGGGGGTTTGGAGACCCAGTACTTC.

The chain employs TRBV27 and TRBJ2-5, with D maybe TRBD2 (7 bases). The V gene lost 0 bases and the J gene lost 5 bases, with 16 bases spanning the gap. Germline assignment: CDR1 MNHEY and CDR2 SMNVEV (reference sequence). The CDR3 has 16 amino acids. In nucleotides, the CDR3 is TGTGCCAGCAGTTTATCTGGAGGGGGGGCCTACGAGACCCAGTACTTC. This encodes CASSLSGGGAYETQYF.

This chain links TRBV28 with TRBJ2-2; 7 bases are a match to TRBD1. The CDR3 has 14 amino acids. Germline values: CDR1 MDHEN, CDR2 SYDVKM. J gave up 4 bases and V 4 bases, and 3 bases lay outside the gene matches. The CDR3 DNA reads TGTGCCAGCAGTTCCGGGACAGTCACCGGGGAGCTGTTTTTT. This encodes CASSSGTVTGELFF.

The V and J genes are TRBV28 and TRBJ2-7; the D gene is possibly TRBD2 (7 bases). The CDR3 is 13 residues long. Trimming removed 7 bases from V and 2 bases from J, with 12 bases in between. Germline CDR1 and CDR2: MDHEN and SYDVKM. CDR3 region: CASMGGPPYEQYF. CDR3 nucleotide sequence: TGTGCCAGCATGGGGGGGCCCCCCTACGAGCAGTACTTC. The full variable domain, with the rest looked up from reference TRBV28 and TRBJ2-7, is DVKVTQSSRYLVKRTGEKVFLECVQDMDHENMFWYRQDPGLGLRLIYFSYDVKMKEKGDIPEGYSVSREKKERFSLILESASTNQTSMYLCASMGGPPYEQYFGPGTRLTVT.

The chain carries TRBV13 and TRBJ2-1; 10 nucleotides line up with TRBD2. V was pared by 5 bases and J by 7 bases, with 8 bases of the junction left unmatched. In germline, CDR1 is PRHDT, CDR2 FYEKMQ (reference sequence). The CDR3 consists of 15 residues. The CDR3 DNA sequence: TGTGCCAGCAGCACCACTAGCGGGACGGGGAATGAGCAGTTCTTC. As protein: CASSTTSGTGNEQFF.

The chain links TRBV27 to TRBJ1-5; unclear D gene. Between the trimmed V and J ends, which lost 3 bases and 4 bases, there was a span of 4 bases. Germline V lookup: CDR1 MNHEY, CDR2 SMNVEV (reference sequence). The CDR3 spans 12 residues. The CDR3 spells CASSFSNQPQHF. DNA for the CDR3: TGTGCCAGCAGTTTCTCTAATCAGCCCCAGCATTTT.

This chain joins TRBV6-1 and TRBJ2-5; weak D call: TRBD2 (6 bases). The CDR3 sequence is 16 residues long. Germline assignment: CDR1 MNHNS and CDR2 SASEGT. V lost 1 base, J lost 1 base, and 13 bases lay in between. The CDR3 sequence is CASSEDRLGFQETQYF. The CDR3 bases are TGTGCCAGCAGTGAAGACAGACTAGGATTCCAAGAGACCCAGTACTTC.

The chain employs TRBV2 and TRBJ2-1; 8 positions match TRBD2. This CDR3 is 16 amino acids long. Germline trimming cut 6 bases from V and 0 bases from J; bases unmatched to any gene: 7. Germline-derived CDR1 and CDR2 are SNHLY and FYNNEI. The CDR3 coding sequence is TGTGCCAGCAGAGGGTTAGCGGGAAGCTCCTACAATGAGCAGTTCTTC. Its protein product is CASRGLAGSSYNEQFF.

V usage is TRBV28 and J usage is TRBJ1-3; D might be TRBD1 (6 bases). The CDR3 spans 15 residues. Germline lookup yields CDR1 MDHEN and CDR2 SYDVKM. Between the trimmed V and J ends, which lost 3 bases and 0 bases, there was a span of 9 bases. CDR3 bases: TGTGCCAGCAGTTTTCCAGGGGCCTCTGGAAACACCATATATTTT. It translates to CASSFPGASGNTIYF.

The J gene is TRBJ2-2, the V gene TRBV28; D is undetermined. From germline, CDR1 is MDHEN and CDR2 SYDVKM. The length of the CDR3 is 11 residues. Deletions cut 6 bases from V and 7 bases from J, with 6 bases between. CDR3 DNA sequence: TGTGCCAGCAGCCGTTACGGGGAGCTGTTTTTT. Its translation: CASSRYGELFF.

The chain joins TRBV29-1 to TRBJ1-1; 11 nucleotides match TRBD1. Germline V gives CDR1 SQVTM, CDR2 ANQGSEA. The CDR3 is made up of 15 amino acids. The V and J ends lost 6 bases and 0 bases, in that order; junction bases with no gene match: 6. In nucleotides, the CDR3 is TGCAGCGTGGGGAGGGACAGGGGGATGAACACTGAAGCTTTCTTT. Its protein product is CSVGRDRGMNTEAFF.

This chain uses TRBV30 with TRBJ1-5; 9 positions agree with TRBD1. The CDR3 runs to 13 residues. Trimming cost V 1 base and J 7 bases; bases outside gene matches: 2. The germline V gene encodes CDR1 GTSNPN and CDR2 SVGIG (reference sequence). The CDR3 spells CAWSGTGVQPQHF. The CDR3 bases are TGTGCCTGGAGTGGGACAGGGGTCCAGCCCCAGCATTTT.

This clone was counted once. The rearrangement uses TRBV11-2 and TRBJ2-3, with D perhaps TRBD2 (7 bases). Germline V lookup: CDR1 SGHAT, CDR2 FQNNGV. Trimming shortened V by 1 base and J by 2 bases, and 13 bases separated the two germline ends. This CDR3 contains 16 residues. In nucleotides, the CDR3 is TGTGCCAGCAGCTTAGGGGGGGGACACAACACAGATACGCAGTATTTT. This codes for CASSLGGGHNTDTQYF.